A selection of T cell receptor beta chains follows, all from one sample in a study of T cells after yellow fever vaccination. One entry per CDR3 protein, called by TCRdb with MiXCR from the 5' RACE reads. This table holds 320,000 or so distinct CDR3 sequences, roughly 8.4% found once. The source was PBMCs, collected roughly seven weeks after the first yellow fever vaccination. These receptors were obtained from a man between 18 and 29 years old who received the YFV17D yellow fever vaccine. The CDR3 runs from the conserved cysteine through the conserved F or W. A D gene is named only where the DNA matches it firmly. Clone size, where shown, is once, few, many, or a class for clones that have expanded.

D gene: TRBD1; V gene: TRBV10-3; clone size: few; J gene: TRBJ2-5; CDR3 protein: CAISEGTGVFETQYF; CDR3 DNA: TGTGCCATCAGTGAGGGGACAGGGGTTTTCGAGACCCAGTACTTC
D gene: .; V gene: TRBV9; clone size: .; J gene: TRBJ1-2; CDR3 protein: CASTMGLGYYGYTF; CDR3 DNA: TGTGCCAGCACCATGGGGTTAGGGTACTATGGCTACACCTTC
D gene: .; V gene: TRBV21-1; clone size: .; J gene: TRBJ1-3; CDR3 protein: CASHTDRAGNTIYF; CDR3 DNA: TGTGCCAGCCATACCGACAGGGCTGGAAACACCATATATTTT
D gene: .; V gene: TRBV30; clone size: .; J gene: TRBJ2-3; CDR3 protein: CAWGGDTQYF; CDR3 DNA: TGTGCCTGGGGGGGAGATACGCAGTATTTT
D gene: TRBD1; V gene: TRBV12-5; clone size: few; J gene: TRBJ1-2; CDR3 protein: CASGGQGYGYTF; CDR3 DNA: TGTGCTAGTGGGGGACAGGGTTATGGCTACACCTTC
D gene: .; V gene: TRBV20-1; clone size: many; J gene: TRBJ2-5; CDR3 protein: CSATEGLETQYF; CDR3 DNA: TGCAGTGCTACAGAGGGGCTAGAGACCCAGTACTTC
D gene: TRBD1; V gene: TRBV12-3/TRBV12-4; clone size: .; J gene: TRBJ1-6; CDR3 protein: CASRETGFNSSLHF; CDR3 DNA: TGTGCCAGCAGAGAGACAGGGTTTAATTCATCCCTCCACTTT
D gene: .; V gene: TRBV30; clone size: many; J gene: TRBJ1-5; CDR3 protein: CAWSEDSNQPQHF; CDR3 DNA: TGTGCCTGGAGTGAGGATAGCAATCAGCCCCAGCATTTT
D gene: TRBD1; V gene: TRBV10-3; clone size: many; J gene: TRBJ2-5; CDR3 protein: CAISEWTGGLFGETQYF; CDR3 DNA: TGTGCCATCAGTGAGTGGACAGGGGGTTTATTTGGAGAGACCCAGTACTTC
D gene: .; V gene: TRBV27; clone size: many; J gene: TRBJ2-4; CDR3 protein: CASRRASAKNIQYF; CDR3 DNA: TGTGCCAGCAGGAGGGCTTCGGCCAAAAACATTCAGTACTTC
D gene: .; V gene: TRBV28; clone size: .; J gene: TRBJ1-1; CDR3 protein: CASSLSHTNTEAFF; CDR3 DNA: TGTGCCAGCAGTTTATCCCATACGAACACTGAAGCTTTCTTT
D gene: .; V gene: TRBV29-1; clone size: .; J gene: TRBJ1-1; CDR3 protein: CSVGQGGGTEAFF; CDR3 DNA: TGCAGCGTTGGGCAGGGTGGGGGCACTGAAGCTTTCTTT
D gene: .; V gene: TRBV11-2; clone size: few; J gene: TRBJ1-6; CDR3 protein: CASSLIPPQSSYNSPLHF; CDR3 DNA: TGTGCCAGCAGCTTAATTCCCCCCCAGAGCTCCTATAATTCACCCCTCCACTTT
D gene: .; V gene: TRBV7-9; clone size: few; J gene: TRBJ2-3; CDR3 protein: CASTMTVGGRTDTQYF; CDR3 DNA: TGTGCCAGCACCATGACCGTGGGGGGGCGCACAGATACGCAGTATTTT
D gene: TRBD1; V gene: TRBV28; clone size: .; J gene: TRBJ2-7; CDR3 protein: CASSLLPGTGGTYEQYF; CDR3 DNA: TGTGCCAGCAGTTTACTCCCGGGGACAGGGGGAACCTACGAGCAGTACTTC
D gene: TRBD1; V gene: TRBV12-3/TRBV12-4; clone size: many; J gene: TRBJ1-2; CDR3 protein: CASSPGQGTYGYTF; CDR3 DNA: TGTGCCAGCAGCCCGGGACAGGGAACCTATGGCTACACCTTC
D gene: .; V gene: TRBV5-6; clone size: .; J gene: TRBJ2-5; CDR3 protein: CASSLEQPGQETQYF; CDR3 DNA: TGTGCCAGCAGCTTGGAACAACCTGGTCAAGAGACCCAGTACTTC
D gene: TRBD1; V gene: TRBV20-1; clone size: few; J gene: TRBJ2-2; CDR3 protein: CSARDFQGAGELFF; CDR3 DNA: TGCAGTGCTAGAGACTTCCAGGGGGCCGGGGAGCTGTTTTTT
D gene: .; V gene: TRBV7-3; clone size: many; J gene: TRBJ2-1; CDR3 protein: CASSSRGERYNEQFF; CDR3 DNA: TGTGCCAGCAGCTCCCGCGGGGAGCGATACAATGAGCAGTTCTTC
D gene: TRBD1; V gene: TRBV11-2; clone size: few; J gene: TRBJ1-2; CDR3 protein: CASSTGGSYTF; CDR3 DNA: TGTGCCAGCAGCACAGGGGGAAGCTACACCTTC
D gene: .; V gene: TRBV27; clone size: few; J gene: TRBJ2-3; CDR3 protein: CASSARIDTQYF; CDR3 DNA: TGTGCCAGCAGCGCCCGGATAGATACGCAGTATTTT
D gene: TRBD2; V gene: TRBV7-2; clone size: few; J gene: TRBJ2-5; CDR3 protein: CASSPLERGQETQYF; CDR3 DNA: TGTGCCAGCAGCCCCCTCGAGCGGGGGCAAGAGACCCAGTACTTC
D gene: .; V gene: TRBV5-1; clone size: .; J gene: TRBJ1-1; CDR3 protein: CASSLWELNTEAFF; CDR3 DNA: TGCGCCAGCAGCTTGTGGGAGCTAAACACTGAAGCTTTCTTT
D gene: .; V gene: TRBV4-1; clone size: .; J gene: TRBJ1-1; CDR3 protein: CASSLEARLAEAFF; CDR3 DNA: TGCGCCAGCAGTCTAGAGGCCAGGCTGGCAGAAGCTTTCTTT
D gene: .; V gene: TRBV7-7; clone size: many; J gene: TRBJ2-5; CDR3 protein: CASSLGGRQETQYF; CDR3 DNA: TGTGCTAGCAGCTTAGGCGGCAGACAAGAGACCCAGTACTTC
D gene: TRBD2; V gene: TRBV2; clone size: few; J gene: TRBJ2-1; CDR3 protein: CASSGVAGGREEQFF; CDR3 DNA: TGTGCCAGCAGTGGGGTAGCGGGGGGCCGAGAGGAGCAGTTCTTC
D gene: .; V gene: TRBV10-2; clone size: .; J gene: TRBJ2-2; CDR3 protein: CAYEDGGPANTGELFF; CDR3 DNA: TGCGCCTATGAGGACGGGGGGCCGGCGAACACCGGGGAGCTGTTTTTT
D gene: .; V gene: TRBV12-3/TRBV12-4; clone size: many; J gene: TRBJ2-7; CDR3 protein: CASSLVKRYGEQYF; CDR3 DNA: TGTGCCAGCAGCCTGGTAAAGCGGTACGGCGAGCAGTACTTC
D gene: .; V gene: TRBV7-9; clone size: few; J gene: TRBJ2-7; CDR3 protein: CASSQRTSSDEQYF; CDR3 DNA: TGTGCCAGCAGCCAAAGGACCTCTAGCGACGAGCAGTACTTC
D gene: .; V gene: TRBV4-1; clone size: many; J gene: TRBJ2-1; CDR3 protein: CASSQDGGGGNEQFF; CDR3 DNA: TGCGCCAGCAGCCAAGATGGGGGGGGCGGGAATGAGCAGTTCTTC
D gene: .; V gene: TRBV14; clone size: .; J gene: TRBJ2-5; CDR3 protein: CASSQVWTRKRETQYF; CDR3 DNA: TGTGCCAGCAGCCAAGTATGGACAAGAAAGCGGGAGACCCAGTACTTC
D gene: .; V gene: TRBV5-1; clone size: .; J gene: TRBJ2-7; CDR3 protein: CASSAPGNYEQYF; CDR3 DNA: TGCGCCAGCAGCGCCCCAGGGAACTACGAGCAGTACTTC
D gene: TRBD2; V gene: TRBV20-1; clone size: .; J gene: TRBJ2-5; CDR3 protein: CSAREYPTGRTSGGPQETQYF; CDR3 DNA: TGCAGTGCTAGAGAGTATCCTACAGGGCGGACTAGCGGGGGCCCCCAAGAGACCCAGTACTTC
D gene: TRBD2; V gene: TRBV6-5; clone size: few; J gene: TRBJ2-1; CDR3 protein: CASTTGRAPDNEQFF; CDR3 DNA: TGTGCCAGCACCACCGGGAGGGCCCCTGACAATGAGCAGTTCTTC
D gene: .; V gene: TRBV6-5; clone size: few; J gene: TRBJ1-2; CDR3 protein: CASSSPLGGYTF; CDR3 DNA: TGTGCCAGCAGTTCCCCGCTCGGGGGCTACACCTTC
D gene: .; V gene: TRBV4-1; clone size: few; J gene: TRBJ1-1; CDR3 protein: CASSTDRYGNTEAFF; CDR3 DNA: TGCGCCAGCAGCACAGACAGGTACGGAAACACTGAAGCTTTCTTT
D gene: TRBD1; V gene: TRBV9; clone size: few; J gene: TRBJ2-7; CDR3 protein: CASSKRSGGDYIYEQYF; CDR3 DNA: TGTGCCAGCAGCAAACGTTCAGGGGGTGATTATATCTACGAGCAGTACTTC
D gene: .; V gene: TRBV6-1; clone size: .; J gene: TRBJ2-7; CDR3 protein: CASSEAASSYEQYF; CDR3 DNA: TGTGCCAGCAGTGAAGCGGCCTCCTCCTACGAGCAGTACTTC
D gene: TRBD2; V gene: TRBV7-8; clone size: .; J gene: TRBJ2-3; CDR3 protein: CASSPGIAGVSDTQYF; CDR3 DNA: TGTGCCAGCAGCCCCGGGATAGCGGGGGTGTCAGATACGCAGTATTTT
D gene: .; V gene: TRBV5-6; clone size: .; J gene: TRBJ2-5; CDR3 protein: CASGLGVLNQETQYF; CDR3 DNA: TGTGCCAGCGGCCTAGGGGTCCTCAACCAAGAGACCCAGTACTTC
D gene: TRBD1; V gene: TRBV6-2/TRBV6-3; clone size: .; J gene: TRBJ2-1; CDR3 protein: CARIPDRGQFF; CDR3 DNA: TGTGCCAGGATACCGGACAGGGGACAGTTCTTC
D gene: .; V gene: TRBV12-3/TRBV12-4; clone size: .; J gene: TRBJ1-5; CDR3 protein: CASSLRGLTSNQPQHF; CDR3 DNA: TGTGCCAGCAGTTTACGGGGGCTGACCAGCAATCAGCCCCAGCATTTT
D gene: .; V gene: TRBV5-1; clone size: many; J gene: TRBJ1-6; CDR3 protein: CASSISQGRGNSPLHF; CDR3 DNA: TGCGCCAGCAGCATTAGTCAGGGGCGAGGAAATTCACCCCTCCACTTT
D gene: TRBD2; V gene: TRBV5-1; clone size: few; J gene: TRBJ2-5; CDR3 protein: CASSLIAGEETQYF; CDR3 DNA: TGCGCCAGCAGCTTGATAGCGGGGGAAGAGACCCAGTACTTC
D gene: .; V gene: TRBV10-2; clone size: few; J gene: TRBJ2-3; CDR3 protein: CASSEEWHQYF; CDR3 DNA: TGCGCCAGCAGTGAGGAGTGGCATCAGTATTTT
D gene: .; V gene: TRBV7-2; clone size: few; J gene: TRBJ1-5; CDR3 protein: CAGGQGINQPQHF; CDR3 DNA: TGTGCTGGGGGCCAGGGGATCAATCAGCCCCAGCATTTT
D gene: TRBD2; V gene: TRBV7-2; clone size: many; J gene: TRBJ2-1; CDR3 protein: CASSLMAGGNNEQFF; CDR3 DNA: TGTGCCAGCAGCTTAATGGCGGGGGGGAACAATGAGCAGTTCTTC
D gene: .; V gene: TRBV12-3/TRBV12-4; clone size: .; J gene: TRBJ2-5; CDR3 protein: CASSPGGGLQETQYF; CDR3 DNA: TGTGCCAGCAGCCCAGGGGGGGGCTTACAAGAGACCCAGTACTTC
D gene: .; V gene: TRBV20-1; clone size: .; J gene: TRBJ2-1; CDR3 protein: CSARDPAALYNEQFF; CDR3 DNA: TGCAGTGCTAGAGATCCGGCAGCCTTGTACAATGAGCAGTTCTTC
D gene: TRBD1; V gene: TRBV5-4; clone size: few; J gene: TRBJ2-7; CDR3 protein: CASSVDRRYSYEQYF; CDR3 DNA: TGTGCCAGCAGCGTGGACAGGAGGTACTCCTACGAGCAGTACTTC
D gene: .; V gene: TRBV7-2; clone size: once; J gene: TRBJ2-6; CDR3 protein: CASSLWISGANVLTF; CDR3 DNA: TGTGCCAGCAGCTTGTGGATCTCTGGGGCCAACGTCCTGACTTTC
D gene: TRBD2; V gene: TRBV20-1; clone size: few; J gene: TRBJ2-5; CDR3 protein: CSATGTSGNQETQYF; CDR3 DNA: TGCAGTGCTACCGGGACTAGCGGAAACCAAGAGACCCAGTACTTC